Reported below is one TCR beta chain. The antigen is not known. CDR3 length: 17 amino acids. Germline V CDR1 and CDR2: MNHNS, SASEGT. V lost 6 bases to trimming and J lost 0 bases; unmatched junction nucleotides: 11. The entry originates in a study of response to subunit inactivated influenza vaccine. General study findings and limits: Few new T cells, the authors suggested, are recruited by each seasonal influenza vaccination.

TCRdb reanalysed the RT-PCR reads using MiXCR and keeps one entry per CDR3 protein. Here the sample spans about 500,000 distinct CDR3 sequences, approximately 15% being singletons. The sequencing used CD4+ T cells sorted from PBMCs, collected 23 to 25 months after vaccination. V gene TRBV6-1 combines with J gene TRBJ2-1; 7 nucleotides line up with TRBD2. This sequence originates from a man in his fifties or sixties who received an inactivated influenza vaccine. CDR3 nucleotides: TGTGCCAGCAGCCTTACGGGAGGCGGAGTCTCCTACAATGAGCAGTTCTTC. This encodes CASSLTGGGVSYNEQFF.